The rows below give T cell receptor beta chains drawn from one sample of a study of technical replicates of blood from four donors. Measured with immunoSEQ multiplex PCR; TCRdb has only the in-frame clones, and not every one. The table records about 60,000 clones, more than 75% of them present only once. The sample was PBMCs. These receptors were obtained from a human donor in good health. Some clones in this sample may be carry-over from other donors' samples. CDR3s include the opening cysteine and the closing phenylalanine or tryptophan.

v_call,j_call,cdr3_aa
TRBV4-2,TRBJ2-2,CASSYDHPPSLTGELFF
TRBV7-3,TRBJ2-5,CASSFGLAGGTQYF
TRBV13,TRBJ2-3,CASSLRRTSGGGAWRSQYF
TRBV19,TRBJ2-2,CASSTWDMNTGELFF
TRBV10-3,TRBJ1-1,CAISGGTDSNTEAFF
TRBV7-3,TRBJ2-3,CASSPLVGGADTQYF
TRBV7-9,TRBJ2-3,CASSIPSGPSTDTQYF
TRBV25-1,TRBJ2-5,CASSTQGLALGTQYF
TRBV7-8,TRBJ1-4,CASSRRGSTNEKLFF
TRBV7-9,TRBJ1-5,CASSPVTGVDQPQHF
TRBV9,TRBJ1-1,CASSKETGISTEAFF
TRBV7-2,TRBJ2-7,CASRPTSGGTYEQYF
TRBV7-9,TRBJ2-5,CASSLVAGTMETQYF
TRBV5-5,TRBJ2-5,CASRPRLAVQETQYF
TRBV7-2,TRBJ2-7,CASSLFSGGSSYEQYF
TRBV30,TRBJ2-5,CATSGLAGSGTQYF
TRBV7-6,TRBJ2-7,CASSLEGGAAYEQYF
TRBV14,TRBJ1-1,CASSPGWSNTEAFF
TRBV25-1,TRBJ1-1,CASSELWNTEAFF
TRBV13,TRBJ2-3,CASSFRRGFTDTQYF
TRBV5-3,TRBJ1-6,CARSLVVFLRHHNSPLHF
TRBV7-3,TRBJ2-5,CASSSGLGGRETQYF
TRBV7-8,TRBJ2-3,CASSPPWRLGADTQYF
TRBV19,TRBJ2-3,CASSAGTSGIPSTDTQYF
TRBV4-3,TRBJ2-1,CASSQGLVGYNEQFF
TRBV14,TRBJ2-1,CASSQIAAYNEQFF
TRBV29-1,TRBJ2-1,CSVEDDGGIFNEQFF
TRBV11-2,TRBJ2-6,CASSSLAMTLSGANVLTF
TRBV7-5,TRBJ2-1,CARSYTGTSGGEQFF
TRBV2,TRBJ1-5,CASSGGGGAGQPQHF
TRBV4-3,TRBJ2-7,CASSQDLARPYEQYF
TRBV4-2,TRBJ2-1,CASSQDPLSLAGRNEQFF
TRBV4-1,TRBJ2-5,CASSQASGLQETQYF
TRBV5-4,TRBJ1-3,CASSLAGVSGNTIYF
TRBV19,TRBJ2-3,CASSRGLAGGGTQYF
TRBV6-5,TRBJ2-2,CASSYAQGARTGELFF
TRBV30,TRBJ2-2,CAWSVSGGELFF
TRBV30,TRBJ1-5,CAWNPLGFRSRSADQPQHF
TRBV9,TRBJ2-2,CASSVLAENTGELFF
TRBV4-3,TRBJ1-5,CASSQDRSPNQPQHF